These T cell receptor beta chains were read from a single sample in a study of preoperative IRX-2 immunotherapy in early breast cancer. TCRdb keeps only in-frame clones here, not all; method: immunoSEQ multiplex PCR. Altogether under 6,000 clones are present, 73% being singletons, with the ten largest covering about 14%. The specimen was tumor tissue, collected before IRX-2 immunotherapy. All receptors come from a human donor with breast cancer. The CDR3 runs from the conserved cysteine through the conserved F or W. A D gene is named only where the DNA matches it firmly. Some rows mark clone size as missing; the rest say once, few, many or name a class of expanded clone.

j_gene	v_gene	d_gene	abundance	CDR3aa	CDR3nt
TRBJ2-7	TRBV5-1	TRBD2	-	CASRLSAGGGYEQYF	TGCGCCAGCAGATTATCAGCGGGAGGTGGTTACGAGCAGTACTTC
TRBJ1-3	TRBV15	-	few	CATSRAHGGSGNTIYF	TGTGCCACCAGCAGAGCTCACGGGGGCAGTGGAAACACCATATATTTT
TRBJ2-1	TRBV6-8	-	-	CASSSQRIEQFF	TGTGCCAGCAGTTCACAACGAATTGAGCAGTTCTTC
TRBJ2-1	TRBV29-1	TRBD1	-	CSVEGDRAIEQFF	TGCAGCGTGGAGGGGGACAGGGCGATTGAGCAGTTCTTC
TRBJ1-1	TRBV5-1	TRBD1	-	CASSLGTGVDTEAFF	TGCGCCAGCAGCTTGGGGACAGGGGTAGACACTGAAGCTTTCTTT
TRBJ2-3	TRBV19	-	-	CASLNPAQHTDTQYF	TGTGCCAGTCTAAATCCGGCCCAACACACAGATACGCAGTATTTT
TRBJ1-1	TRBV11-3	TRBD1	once	CASSSGGTENTEAFF	TGTGCCAGCAGCTCGGGAGGGACAGAGAACACTGAAGCTTTCTTT
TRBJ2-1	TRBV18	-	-	CASSPVLNNNEQFF	TGTGCCAGCTCACCAGTTTTGAACAATAATGAGCAGTTCTTC
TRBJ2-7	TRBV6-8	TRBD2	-	CASSYPTSGTYEQYF	TGTGCCAGCAGTTACCCCACTAGCGGCACCTACGAGCAGTACTTC
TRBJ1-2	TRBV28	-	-	CASSYGQSYGYTF	TGTGCCAGCAGTTACGGACAGAGCTATGGCTACACCTTC
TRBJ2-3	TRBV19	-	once	CASSRAKWKADTQYF	TGTGCCAGTAGTAGGGCTAAGTGGAAGGCAGATACGCAGTATTTT
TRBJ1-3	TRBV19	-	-	CASKPVEAGNTIYF	TGTGCCAGCAAGCCGGTGGAGGCTGGAAACACCATATATTTT
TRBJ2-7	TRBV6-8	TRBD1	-	CASSFDRASYEQYF	TGTGCCAGCAGCTTCGACAGGGCCTCCTACGAGCAGTACTTC
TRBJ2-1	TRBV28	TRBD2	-	CASSQPWTSGRANEQFF	TGTGCCAGCAGCCAACCCTGGACTAGCGGGAGGGCCAATGAGCAGTTCTTC
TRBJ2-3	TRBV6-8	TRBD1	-	CASFRTGGSTDTQYF	TGTGCCAGCTTTCGTACAGGGGGAAGCACAGATACGCAGTATTTT
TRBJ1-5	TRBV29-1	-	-	CSVPGTESNQPQHF	TGCAGCGTCCCCGGGACGGAAAGCAATCAGCCCCAGCATTTT
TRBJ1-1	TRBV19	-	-	CASSVWGGQIHTEAFF	TGTGCCAGTAGTGTTTGGGGGGGACAAATTCACACTGAAGCTTTCTTT
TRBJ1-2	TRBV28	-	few	CASSLRQGPVNYGYTF	TGTGCCAGCAGTTTAAGACAAGGGCCTGTGAACTATGGCTACACCTTC
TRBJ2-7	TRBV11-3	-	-	CASSLLVVRVDYEQYF	TGTGCCAGCAGCTTATTGGTAGTTCGTGTAGACTACGAGCAGTACTTC
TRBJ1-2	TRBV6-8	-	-	CASRLMGRPSYGYTF	TGTGCCAGCAGACTAATGGGAAGGCCCTCCTATGGCTACACCTTC
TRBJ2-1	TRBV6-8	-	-	CASSSYRDYEQFF	TGTGCCAGCAGTTCCTATCGGGACTATGAGCAGTTCTTC
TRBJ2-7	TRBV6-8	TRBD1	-	CASSVQGQGSYEQYF	TGTGCCAGCAGTGTGCAGGGACAGGGGTCCTACGAGCAGTACTTC
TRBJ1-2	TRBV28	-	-	CASSPTGPKPNYGYTF	TGTGCCAGCAGTCCCACCGGGCCTAAGCCTAACTATGGCTACACCTTC
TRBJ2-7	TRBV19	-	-	CATGRYSYEQYF	TGTGCTACAGGAAGGTACTCCTACGAGCAGTACTTC
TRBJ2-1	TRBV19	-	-	CASSINLGHFKSYNEQFF	TGTGCCAGTAGTATAAATTTGGGCCACTTTAAGTCCTACAATGAGCAGTTCTTC
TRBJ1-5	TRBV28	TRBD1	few	CASSDTGGGQPQHF	TGTGCCAGCAGTGACACAGGGGGCGGACAGCCCCAGCATTTT
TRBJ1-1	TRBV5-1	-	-	CASSLVRTVNTEAFF	TGCGCCAGCAGCTTGGTTCGGACAGTAAACACTGAAGCTTTCTTT
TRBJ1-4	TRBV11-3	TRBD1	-	CASSLGQGRYNEKLFF	TGTGCCAGCAGCTTGGGACAGGGGCGTTATAATGAAAAACTGTTTTTT
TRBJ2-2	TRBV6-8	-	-	CASSYLRGAGELFF	TGTGCCAGCAGTTACTTAAGGGGAGCCGGGGAGCTGTTTTTT
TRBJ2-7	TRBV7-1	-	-	CASSLLSGAYEQYF	TGTGCCAGCAGCTTACTGTCAGGGGCCTACGAGCAGTACTTC
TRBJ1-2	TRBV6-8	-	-	CASSEGPYGYTF	TGTGCCAGCAGTGAGGGGCCCTATGGCTACACCTTC
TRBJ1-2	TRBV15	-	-	CATSRDRVRAANSYGYTF	TGTGCCACCAGCAGAGATCGGGTCCGCGCTGCAAATTCTTATGGCTACACCTTC
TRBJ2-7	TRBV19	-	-	CASSKGADTYEQYF	TGTGCCAGTAGTAAAGGGGCGGATACCTACGAGCAGTACTTC
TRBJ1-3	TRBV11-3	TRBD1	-	CASSCNTRRTGEDTIYF	TGTGCCAGCAGCTGTAACACAAGGAGGACAGGGGAGGACACCATATATTTT
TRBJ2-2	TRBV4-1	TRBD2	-	CASSQTSGRGRITGELFF	TGCGCCAGCAGCCAAACTAGCGGGAGAGGTCGGATCACCGGGGAGCTGTTTTTT
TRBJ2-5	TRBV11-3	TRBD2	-	CASSQRTSGQETQYF	TGTGCTAGCAGCCAGAGGACTAGCGGACAAGAGACCCAGTACTTC
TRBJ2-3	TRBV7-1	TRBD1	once	CASSPQQGAKDTQYF	TGTGCCAGCAGTCCCCAACAGGGGGCGAAAGATACGCAGTATTTT
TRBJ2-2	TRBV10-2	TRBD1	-	CASRGQGGGGELFF	TGCGCCAGCAGGGGACAGGGTGGAGGCGGGGAGCTGTTTTTT
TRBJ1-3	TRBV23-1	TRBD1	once	CASSQEGTGGNTIYF	TGCGCCAGCAGCCAGGAGGGGACAGGGGGAAACACCATATATTTT
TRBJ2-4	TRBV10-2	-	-	CATSLYREDIQYF	TGCGCCACCTCGCTATACAGGGAGGACATTCAGTACTTC
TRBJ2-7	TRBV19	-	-	CASSMRMSYEQYF	TGTGCCAGTAGTATGCGCATGTCCTACGAGCAGTACTTC
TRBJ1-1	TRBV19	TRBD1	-	CASNSGGPEAFF	TGTGCCAGTAACTCAGGGGGCCCTGAAGCTTTCTTT
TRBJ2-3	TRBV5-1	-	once	CASSLGWSLTDTQYF	TGCGCCAGCAGCTTGGGCTGGTCTCTGACGGATACGCAGTATTTT
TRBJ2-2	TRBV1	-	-	CASSQDRQKRVGELFF	TGCGCCAGCAGCCAAGATCGGCAGAAACGAGTCGGGGAGCTGTTTTTT
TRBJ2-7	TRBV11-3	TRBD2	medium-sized	CASSLGGSSYEQYF	TGTGCCAGCAGCTTGGGCGGGAGCTCCTACGAGCAGTACTTC
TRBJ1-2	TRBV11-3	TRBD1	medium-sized	CASSGLILDRDLGYTF	TGTGCCAGCAGCGGACTGATCTTGGACAGGGATCTTGGCTACACCTTC
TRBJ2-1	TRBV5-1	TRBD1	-	CASSLAGDRGVQNEQFF	TGCGCCAGCAGCTTGGCCGGGGACAGGGGCGTTCAAAATGAGCAGTTCTTC
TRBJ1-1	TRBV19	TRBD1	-	CASKFRTGGKNTEAFF	TGTGCCAGTAAGTTCCGGACAGGGGGTAAGAACACTGAAGCTTTCTTT
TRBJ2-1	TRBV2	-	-	CASKETTGMWNEQFF	TGTGCCAGCAAGGAGACCACAGGGATGTGGAATGAGCAGTTCTTC
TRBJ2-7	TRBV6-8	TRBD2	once	CATGLAAYEQYF	TGTGCCACGGGACTAGCGGCCTACGAGCAGTACTTC
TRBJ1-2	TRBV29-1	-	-	CSVEGTGNYGYTF	TGCAGCGTGGAAGGGACTGGTAACTATGGCTACACCTTC
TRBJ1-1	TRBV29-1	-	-	CSVDGLGITEAFF	TGCAGCGTTGACGGTTTAGGAATCACTGAAGCTTTCTTT
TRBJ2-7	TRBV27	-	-	CASHLEQSYEQYF	TGTGCCAGCCACCTTGAGCAGAGCTACGAGCAGTACTTC
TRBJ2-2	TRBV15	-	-	CASSPRLVGAGGELFF	TGTGCCAGCAGCCCCAGACTAGTCGGAGCGGGCGGGGAGCTGTTTTTT
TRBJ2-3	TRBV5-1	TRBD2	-	CASSKLAVPPDTQYF	TGCGCCAGCAGCAAACTAGCGGTGCCCCCGGATACGCAGTATTTT
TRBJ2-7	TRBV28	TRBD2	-	CASSFRREGPYEQYF	TGTGCCAGCAGTTTTAGGCGGGAGGGCCCCTACGAGCAGTACTTC
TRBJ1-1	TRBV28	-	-	CASSLSFGDTEAFF	TGTGCCAGCAGTTTATCGTTCGGGGACACTGAAGCTTTCTTT